This entry is about one T cell receptor beta chain. Every bit of the isolated RNA underwent reverse transcription, so sequencing read expressed TCRB transcripts. Clones were read by immunoSEQ multiplex PCR, and TCRdb kept only the in-frame ones, dropping some. Found here are about 150,000 clones, approximately 52% of them singletons; the top ten hold under 0.45%. This entry is derived from a study of beta chain features in type 1 diabetes. Researchers reported sorting CD4+ naive, central memory, regulatory and stem cell-like memory cells via CD45RO/CCR7/CD25/CD127/CD95/CD27. The V end lost 4 bases, the J end lost 5 bases, and 15 bases lay between the germline ends. Germline CDR1 is SGHRS and CDR2 is YFSETQ. The CDR3 is made up of 14 amino acids.

This chain joins TRBV5-1 and TRBJ2-5; the D gene is possibly TRBD2 (6 bases). The sequence was collected from a man between 18 and 29 years old in good health. Input material: Tregs from blood. As DNA, the CDR3 is TGCGCCAGCAGCCCTAGGACGGGGGACGAGACCCAGTACTTC. Protein: CASSPRTGDETQYF. Together with reference TRBV5-1 and TRBJ2-5, the CDR3 gives the full variable domain: KAGVTQTPRYLIKTRGQQVTLSCSPISGHRSVSWYQQTPGQGLQFLFEYFSETQRNKGNFPGRFSGRQFSNSRSEMNVSTLELGDSALYLCASSPRTGDETQYFGPGTRLLVL.